The sequence of this T cell receptor beta chain was determined in a study of shared clonotypes between healthy human individuals. Germline V gene data show CDR1 as SGDLS and CDR2 as YYNGEE. J gave up 0 bases and V 5 bases, and 4 bases lay outside the gene matches. The CDR3 covers 15 residues. In the original analysis: In the immunoSEQ data, sequences were junction-only and lacked quality scores, so filtering differed. Libraries were prepared by immunoSEQ multiplex PCR; TCRdb keeps only in-frame clonotypes and omits some of them. That table is the source of V, J and clone size, and D and trimming were worked out from the DNA. The sample contains over a million clones, 98% of which appear only once. Donors were Caucasian adults residing in Nashville, Tennessee, USA. Researchers partitioned CD4+ cells into CD45RA+ naive and CD45RA-negative memory subsets.

Sequences were obtained from naive CD4+ T cells sorted from blood. Subset meaning: CD45RA+ positively selected. This clonotype was sampled from a man aged 25-45 years in good health. This chain uses TRBV9 with TRBJ2-1, with 8 bases fitting TRBD1. The chain's CDR3 is CASSGTGTSYNEQFF. Written as DNA, the CDR3 is TGTGCCAGCAGTGGGACAGGCACCTCCTACAATGAGCAGTTCTTC.